The clone carrying this T cell receptor (beta chain) was recorded many times. The CDR3 is made up of 14 amino acids. Per the germline V gene, CDR1 is KGHDR and CDR2 is SFDVKD. V shed 6 bases and J shed 6 bases, with 14 bases lying between them. Specified time point: sample taken at primary tumor resection. The authors sequenced whole RNA from tumor, nontumor lung or frozen PBMC without sorting. These data come from a study of spatial heterogeneity in lung cancer. TCRdb re-called the 5' RACE reads with MiXCR, one entry per CDR3 protein. The table has around 10,000 distinct CDR3 sequences, approximately 8.1% seen once.

The receptor comes from a male donor with early-stage non-small cell lung cancer. The sequencing used PBMCs, collected at surgery. The V gene is TRBV24-1, the J gene TRBJ2-1; D call uncertain. CDR3 DNA sequence: TGTGCCACCAGTCCCGCACTCTTAGTCAATGAGCAGTTCTTC. As protein: CATSPALLVNEQFF.